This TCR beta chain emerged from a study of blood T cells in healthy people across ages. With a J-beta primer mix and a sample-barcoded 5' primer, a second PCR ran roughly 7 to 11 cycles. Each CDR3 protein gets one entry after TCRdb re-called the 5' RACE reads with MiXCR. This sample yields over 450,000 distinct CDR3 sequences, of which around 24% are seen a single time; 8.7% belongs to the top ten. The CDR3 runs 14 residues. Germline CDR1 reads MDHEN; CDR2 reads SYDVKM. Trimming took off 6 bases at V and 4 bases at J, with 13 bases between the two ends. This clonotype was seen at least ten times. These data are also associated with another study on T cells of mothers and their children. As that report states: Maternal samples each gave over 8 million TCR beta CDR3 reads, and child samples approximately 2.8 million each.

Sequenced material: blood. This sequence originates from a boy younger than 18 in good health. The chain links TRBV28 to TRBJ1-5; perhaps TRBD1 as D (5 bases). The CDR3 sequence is CASREGADNQPQHF. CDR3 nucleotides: TGTGCCAGCAGGGAAGGGGCGGATAATCAGCCCCAGCATTTT.